Included here is one TCR beta chain sequence, with context. This sample is drawn from a study of blood T cell repertoires in COVID-19. CDR1 and CDR2 from the germline V gene are SGDLS and YYNGEE. The V end was cut by 3 bases, the J end by 0 bases, with 15 bases between. The CDR3 runs 16 residues. Repertoires were generated with immunoSEQ multiplex PCR, while TCRdb's copy carries only in-frame clones and drops some. The data contain more than 200,000 clones, under 85% of them seen just once; the ten biggest clones take up 4%. Sequencing was done on a sample of peripheral blood. The receptor comes from a woman in her thirties or forties with active or convalescent COVID-19. This sequence joins TRBV9 and TRBJ1-1, with unresolved D. CDR3 in amino acids: CASSERDSQMNTEAFF. The CDR3 bases are TGTGCCAGCAGCGAGAGGGATTCCCAAATGAACACTGAAGCTTTCTTT.